What follows is one T cell receptor beta chain and its context. Antigen specificity is unknown. This sample was included in a study of T-cell memory formation after mild COVID-19. Notes on the study in general: Contracting clones from day 15 to 85 had balanced CD4/CD8; later expanders favoured CD4+. CD8+ contracting clones occupied EMRA, while CD4+ ones occupied mainly CM and EM.

5'RACE with constant-segment primers built TCRalpha and TCRbeta cDNA libraries with UMIs. MiXCR was run by TCRdb on the 5' RACE reads, yielding one entry per CDR3 protein. The table has 200,000 to 250,000 distinct CDR3 sequences, roughly 27% seen once. Germline V lookup: CDR1 SGDLS, CDR2 YYNGEE. This CDR3 is 17 amino acids long. Between the trimmed V and J ends, which lost 4 bases and 2 bases, there was a span of 18 bases. The sequencing sample was made of PBMCs or a T cell subset sorted from them (not recorded which). This sequence was found in an adult woman who had mild COVID-19 (a few samples of this study predate the infection). Cell type and time point are not known. This chain uses TRBV9 with TRBJ2-2; TRBD2 might be the D (5 bases). CDR3 DNA: TGTGCCAGCAGCACCCCCCAAAAGGGAGTTAACACCGGGGAGCTGTTTTTT. It codes for CASSTPQKGVNTGELFF.